This T cell receptor beta chain was recorded in a study of vaccination effects on CD4 cells after COVID-19. Study overall: ViraFEST assay sequencing came after antigen-specific CD4+ T cells were expanded with viral peptide pools. Both late and early after vaccination, a few convalescent patients were sampled. Post-vaccine sampling occurred a median 72 days after the second dose.

The CDR3 totals 15 residues. Germline V gene lookup returns CDR1 SGHTA and CDR2 FQGTGA. V trimming: 0 bases; J trimming: 6 bases; junction bases outside the gene matches: 7. The authors isolated CD4+ T cells after less than eleven days of culture. Sometime from March through December 2020, the person acquired a SARS-CoV-2 infection that PCR confirmed. The vaccine given was either BNT162b2 or mRNA-1273, in two doses. This clone was found a few times. Antigen: not known. Regarding the study as a whole: Convalescent post-vaccine spike-reactive clones were mostly newly vaccine-induced.

Using immunoSEQ multiplex PCR, the repertoire was profiled, and TCRdb retains in-frame clones only, with some absent. The sample lists 50,000 or so clones, around 70% occurring once. This chain joins TRBV7-3 and TRBJ1-2; 7 nucleotides agree with TRBD1. The sequence came from a human donor who had a prior SARS-CoV-2 infection. This specimen consisted of CD4+ T cells from PBMCs cultured without peptide, obtained after COVID-19 vaccination. CDR3 in amino acids: CASSLTPGQIHGYTF. CDR3 nucleotides: TGTGCCAGCAGCTTAACTCCGGGACAGATCCATGGCTACACCTTC.